The TCR beta chain described here comes from a study of CD8 T cells in ankylosing spondylitis. Study-level points and caveats: In ankylosing spondylitis blood, a motif of roughly 8 highly homologous TCR beta variants appeared characteristic.

The germline gives CDR1 MNHNS, CDR2 SASEGT. CDR3 size: 13 residues. The germline V and J ends were trimmed by 5 bases and 4 bases, with 10 bases remaining between them. TCRdb re-analysed the 5' RACE reads in MiXCR, keeping a single row per CDR3 protein. The profile shows 200,000 to 250,000 distinct CDR3 sequences, roughly 24% of them singletons. This clonotype occurred many times. The antigen is undetermined. This clonotype originated in a male donor with ankylosing spondylitis or in good health (not recorded which). The chain recombines TRBV6-1 with TRBJ2-3, with D hard to call. Sequencing used blood, either unsorted or a sorted T cell fraction (not recorded which). The CDR3 loop is CASSRPMSDTQYF. The CDR3, as DNA: TGTGCCAGCAGTCGACCGATGTCAGATACGCAGTATTTT.